This T cell receptor (beta chain) came from a study of blood T cell repertoires in COVID-19. Study as a whole: Italy, Spain and the United States were the sources of the convalescent and acute COVID-19 samples. Nucleic acid was either cDNA or gDNA, and it came from T cells, B-cell-depleted T cells, or PBMCs.

Per the authors' pipeline: Researchers report that nucleated cell counts were estimated from reference gene primer amplification. Profiling relied on immunoSEQ multiplex PCR, and the TCRdb table lists in-frame clones only, not all of them. V and J calls and clone size are as listed in that table; D and trimming were resolved from the DNA. The sample holds roughly 69,000 clones, around four fifths seen once. The CDR3 is made up of 17 amino acids. After removal of 5 bases from V and 5 bases from J, the junction contained 11 bases not matched to a gene. CDR1 LNHNV and CDR2 YYDKDF come from the germline V gene (reference sequence).

The sequenced sample consisted of peripheral blood. The chain is built from TRBV15 and TRBJ2-3, with 12 nucleotides matching TRBD2. The TCR originated in a human donor in a cohort sampled during active COVID-19. The CDR3 protein is CATSPFETSGSRDTQYF. CDR3 DNA sequence: TGTGCCACCAGCCCCTTCGAGACTAGCGGGAGTCGAGATACGCAGTATTTT.